Each of the 15 T cell receptor beta chains below was sequenced from the same sample in a study of control samples from healthy donors and cancer patients. The assay was immunoSEQ multiplex PCR, and TCRdb's table has in-frame clones only and misses some. The sample carries fewer than 100,000 clones, almost 85% recorded once. The sample consisted of blood. The source is an older woman in good health.

The genes are TRBV29-1 and TRBJ2-3, with 8 bases matching TRBD1. This CDR3 has 14 amino acids. V lost 5 bases, J lost 2 bases, and 6 bases stayed unmatched. The germline V gene has CDR1 SQVTM and CDR2 ANQGSEA. CDR3 DNA sequence: TGCAGCGTTACGGGACAGGTGTACACAGATACGCAGTATTTT. Encoded protein: CSVTGQVYTDTQYF.

The rearrangement joins TRBV19 to TRBJ2-1, with D possibly TRBD1 on 6 matching bases. Germline CDR1 is LNHDA and CDR2 is SQIVND (reference sequence). CDR3 length: 15 amino acids. The germline V and J ends were trimmed by 10 bases and 0 bases, with 16 bases remaining between them. The CDR3 bases are TGTGCCATCTCCCAGGGGTTGAGCTCCTACAATGAGCAGTTCTTC. It translates to CAISQGLSSYNEQFF.

This clone is a singleton in its sample. The chain uses TRBV14 and TRBJ2-7; no definite D call. Germline assignment: CDR1 SGHDN and CDR2 FVKESK. Trimming stripped 1 base from V and 4 bases from J, with 5 bases between. The CDR3 spans 12 residues. The CDR3 spells CASSQVKYEQYF. The CDR3 nucleotides read TGTGCCAGCAGCCAAGTTAAGTACGAGCAGTACTTC.

The chain has TRBV6-2 or TRBV6-3 and TRBJ2-1; 14 bases line up with TRBD2. This CDR3 is built from 16 residues. Per the germline V gene, CDR1 is MNHEY and CDR2 is SVGEGT. V shed 5 bases, J shed 6 bases, and the junction held 6 bases outside the gene matches. CDR3 loop: CASSATSGGAFNEQFF. CDR3 DNA: TGTGCCAGCAGTGCGACTAGCGGGGGGGCCTTCAATGAGCAGTTCTTC.

V is TRBV12-5 and J is TRBJ2-3; D remains ambiguous. Germline assignment: CDR1 LGHNT and CDR2 FRNRAP. V lost 4 bases and J 6 bases, leaving 8 bases between the germline ends. CDR3 length: 12 residues. The CDR3 bases are TGTGCTAGTGGTTCTTGGCTTGATACGCAGTATTTT. Protein sequence: CASGSWLDTQYF.

This clone was found a few times. The rearrangement links TRBV11-2 to TRBJ2-7; no clear D. Germline lookup yields CDR1 SGHAT and CDR2 FQNNGV. Trimming removed 7 bases from V and 3 bases from J, with 16 bases in between. The CDR3 sequence is 14 residues long. In nucleotides, the CDR3 is TGTGCCAGCACCGGGTCTTATTACAGCTACGAGCAGTACTTC. This sequence encodes CASTGSYYSYEQYF.

V and J are TRBV7-2 and TRBJ2-2; D uncertain. The CDR3 runs to 16 residues. V shed 6 bases and J shed 5 bases, with 19 bases lying between them. The germline V gene has CDR1 SGHTA and CDR2 FQGNSA. The CDR3 region is CASSFNGVMGTGELFF. CDR3 sequence (DNA): TGTGCCAGCAGTTTCAACGGCGTGATGGGAACCGGGGAGCTGTTTTTT. The variable domain in full, completed from reference TRBV7-2 and TRBJ2-2, reads GAGVSQSPSNKVTEKGKDVELRCDPISGHTALYWYRQSLGQGLEFLIYFQGNSAPDKSGLPSDRFSAERTGGSVSTLTIQRTQQEDSAVYLCASSFNGVMGTGELFFGEGSRLTVL.

The chain couples TRBV19 to TRBJ2-2; D not certain. V was shortened by 7 bases and J by 5 bases, with 11 bases between the two germline ends. The germline V gene has CDR1 LNHDA and CDR2 SQIVND (reference sequence). This CDR3 has 13 amino acids. The CDR3 region has the DNA TGTGCCAGTATGGGTGGGCCGACCGGGGAGCTGTTTTTT. Its translation: CASMGGPTGELFF. Drawing the rest from reference TRBV19 and TRBJ2-2, the complete variable domain is DGGITQSPKYLFRKEGQNVTLSCEQNLNHDAMYWYRQDPGQGLRLIYYSQIVNDFQKGDIAEGYSVSREKKESFPLTVTSAQKNPTAFYLCASMGGPTGELFFGEGSRLTVL.

The chain combines TRBV6-5 with TRBJ2-3; D ambiguous. This CDR3 region has 15 residues. Trimming pared 4 bases from V and 4 bases from J, leaving 15 bases between. Per germline, CDR1 MNHEY and CDR2 SVGAGI. CDR3 bases: TGTGCCAGCAGTTTCGGACGGTCCCCGGCAGATACGCAGTATTTT. This codes for CASSFGRSPADTQYF.

V usage is TRBV20-1 and J usage is TRBJ2-3; D gene ambiguous. V gave up 3 bases and J gave up 5 bases, with 6 bases separating them. The CDR3 has 11 residues. Germline CDR1 and CDR2: DFQATT and SNEGSKA (reference sequence). The CDR3 here is CSASLQDTQYF. The DNA of the CDR3 is TGCAGTGCTAGCCTCCAAGATACGCAGTATTTT.

The chain is built from TRBV9 and TRBJ1-5, with 8 bases that match TRBD1. Losses at the gene ends were 3 bases for V and 4 bases for J; bases not matched to a gene: 6. The germline CDR1 and CDR2 sequences are SGDLS and YYNGEE. The CDR3 length is 15 residues. The CDR3 nucleotides are TGTGCCAGCAGCGAAGGGACAGGACCAAATCAGCCCCAGCATTTT. As protein: CASSEGTGPNQPQHF.

The chain uses TRBV10-3 and TRBJ1-1; D uncertain. The CDR3 is made up of 14 amino acids. Germline V gene sequence: CDR1 ENHRY, CDR2 SYGVKD. Trimming left V 3 bases short and J 3 bases short, with 11 bases between. As DNA, the CDR3 is TGTGCCATCAGTGAAGCAGGCGGGGACACTGAAGCTTTCTTT. Its protein is CAISEAGGDTEAFF.

This clone was recorded a few times. The chain is built from TRBV11-2 and TRBJ2-5; D ambiguous. The V end lost 1 base, the J end lost 4 bases, and 10 bases lay between the germline ends. Germline V gene data show CDR1 as SGHAT and CDR2 as FQNNGV. The CDR3 loop spans 14 amino acids. CDR3 region: CASSLGGVRETQYF. The DNA for the CDR3 is TGTGCCAGCAGCTTAGGTGGCGTTCGAGAGACCCAGTACTTC.

CDR3 region: CASRPRSGILNNEQFF. The DNA of the CDR3 is TGTGCCAGCAGACCTAGGAGCGGAATCTTAAACAATGAGCAGTTCTTC. The chain is built from TRBV3-1 (or the pseudogene TRBV3-2) and TRBJ2-1; weak D call: TRBD2 (5 bases). The germline gives CDR1 LGHDT, CDR2 YNNKEL (reference sequence). This CDR3 has 16 residues. V lost 6 bases to trimming and J lost 5 bases, with 20 bases between them.

The chain carries TRBV5-1 and TRBJ2-2, with TRBD2 matching 14 bases. The CDR3 length is 17 residues. Trimming cost V 5 bases and J 2 bases; bases outside gene matches: 5. From germline, CDR1 is SGHRS and CDR2 YFSETQ. CDR3 sequence reads: CASRRTSGGLNTGELFF. DNA of the CDR3: TGCGCCAGCAGGCGGACTAGCGGGGGGCTAAACACCGGGGAGCTGTTTTTT.